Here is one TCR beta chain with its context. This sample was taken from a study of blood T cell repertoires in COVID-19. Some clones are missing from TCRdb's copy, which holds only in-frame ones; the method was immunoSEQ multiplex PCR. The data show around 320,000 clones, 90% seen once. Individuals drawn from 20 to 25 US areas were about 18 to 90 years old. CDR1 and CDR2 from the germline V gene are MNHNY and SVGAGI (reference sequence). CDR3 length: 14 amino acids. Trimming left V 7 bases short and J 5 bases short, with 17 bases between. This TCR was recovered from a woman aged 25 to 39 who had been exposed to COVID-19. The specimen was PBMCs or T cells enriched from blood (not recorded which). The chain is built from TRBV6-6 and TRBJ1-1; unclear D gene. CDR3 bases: TGTGCCAGCACCCCAATACGGTCCGGGACTGAAGCTTTCTTT. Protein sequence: CASTPIRSGTEAFF.